This T cell receptor beta chain was sequenced during a study of control samples from healthy donors and cancer patients. The V gene's germline CDR1 is MDHEN and CDR2 SYDVKM. The CDR3 extends over 11 amino acids. The V end lost 6 bases, the J end lost 8 bases, and 10 bases lay between the germline ends. Sequenced by immunoSEQ multiplex PCR; TCRdb stores in-frame clones only, minus some. The sample holds fewer than 60,000 clones; 65% to 90% are singletons and the top ten take approximately 2.8%. The chain employs TRBV28 and TRBJ1-2; D gene uncertain. The clonotype comes from a woman aged 45 to 65 with lung cancer. Input material: PBMCs. This CDR3 is CASSPGEGYTF. Here the CDR3 DNA reads TGTGCCAGCAGCCCAGGAGAGGGCTACACCTTC.